The 6 T cell receptor beta chains in this list originate from one sample, sequenced in a study of tumor-infiltrating lymphocytes in oesophageal squamous cell carcinoma. TCRdb processed the PCR reads anew with MiXCR; each CDR3 protein has one entry. The repertoire consists of 9,500 to 11,000 distinct CDR3 sequences, with 45% to 65% occurring once and the leading ten covering over 30%. Sequencing input: esophageal tumor tissue. The receptors come from a female donor with esophageal squamous cell carcinoma.

This clonotype has ten or more counts. This rearrangement joins TRBV5-1 to TRBJ2-7; D is unclear. Germline-derived CDR1 and CDR2 are SGHRS and YFSETQ. The CDR3 totals 16 residues. Trimming took off 0 bases at V and 7 bases at J, with 20 bases between the two ends. The CDR3 loop reads CASSLGVGRSYNEQYF. The CDR3 region has the DNA TGCGCCAGCAGCTTGGGAGTCGGCCGGTCCTACAATGAGCAGTACTTC.

The chain uses TRBV7-3 and TRBJ2-1, with D possibly called TRBD1 or TRBD2 (6 bases each). This CDR3 spans 14 amino acids. V was pared by 5 bases and J by 7 bases, with 15 bases between. Germline values: CDR1 SGHTA, CDR2 FQGTGA. The CDR3 DNA reads as TGTGCCAGCAGCCTCCGACAGGAGGGGAATGAGCAGTTCTTC. This encodes CASSLRQEGNEQFF. The full variable domain, completed using reference TRBV7-3 and TRBJ2-1, is GAGVSQTPSNKVTEKGKYVELRCDPISGHTALYWYRQSLGQGPEFLIYFQGTGAADDSGLPNDRFFAVRPEGSVSTLKIQRTERGDSAVYLCASSLRQEGNEQFFGPGTRLTVL.

The chain couples TRBV6-2 or TRBV6-3 to TRBJ2-3; D gene uncertain. Germline V gene lookup returns CDR1 MNHEY and CDR2 SVGEGT. The CDR3 is 17 amino acids. The V and J ends lost 6 bases and 6 bases respectively, with 25 bases between them. The CDR3 DNA sequence: TGTGCCAGCAGCTCCCCGAACGGCAGGCGCCCCACGGATACGCAGTATTTT. It is translated as CASSSPNGRRPTDTQYF.

There are a few counts of this clonotype. The J gene is TRBJ2-5, the V gene TRBV7-6; 9 bases are a match to TRBD2. The V and J ends lost 6 bases and 5 bases, in that order; junction bases with no gene match: 13. Germline lookup yields CDR1 SGHVS and CDR2 FNYEAQ. The CDR3 sequence is 16 residues long. CDR3 loop: CASSRPGLAGVETQYF. As DNA, the CDR3 is TGTGCCAGCAGTCGACCGGGACTAGCCGGAGTGGAGACCCAGTACTTC.

The V call is TRBV7-2, the J call TRBJ2-3; the D is unclear. The DNA end is more similar to TRBJ2-7, so the J call may be wrong. The germline V gene has CDR1 SGHTA and CDR2 FQGNSA. CDR3 length equals 14 residues. The CDR3: CASSLARSTYEQYF. The CDR3 DNA is TGTGCCAGCAGCTTAGCGAGGTCCACCTACGAGCAGTACTTC.

This clonotype was seen only once. The chain employs TRBV11-2 and TRBJ1-2; 8 bases match TRBD1. This CDR3 has 13 residues. The J segment lost 4 bases and the V segment lost 3 bases, leaving 1 base of the junction unmatched. The V gene's germline CDR1 is SGHAT and CDR2 FQNNGV. The CDR3 loop is CASSLDRVYGYTF. The CDR3 nucleotides are TGTGCCAGCAGCTTGGACAGGGTCTATGGCTACACCTTC.